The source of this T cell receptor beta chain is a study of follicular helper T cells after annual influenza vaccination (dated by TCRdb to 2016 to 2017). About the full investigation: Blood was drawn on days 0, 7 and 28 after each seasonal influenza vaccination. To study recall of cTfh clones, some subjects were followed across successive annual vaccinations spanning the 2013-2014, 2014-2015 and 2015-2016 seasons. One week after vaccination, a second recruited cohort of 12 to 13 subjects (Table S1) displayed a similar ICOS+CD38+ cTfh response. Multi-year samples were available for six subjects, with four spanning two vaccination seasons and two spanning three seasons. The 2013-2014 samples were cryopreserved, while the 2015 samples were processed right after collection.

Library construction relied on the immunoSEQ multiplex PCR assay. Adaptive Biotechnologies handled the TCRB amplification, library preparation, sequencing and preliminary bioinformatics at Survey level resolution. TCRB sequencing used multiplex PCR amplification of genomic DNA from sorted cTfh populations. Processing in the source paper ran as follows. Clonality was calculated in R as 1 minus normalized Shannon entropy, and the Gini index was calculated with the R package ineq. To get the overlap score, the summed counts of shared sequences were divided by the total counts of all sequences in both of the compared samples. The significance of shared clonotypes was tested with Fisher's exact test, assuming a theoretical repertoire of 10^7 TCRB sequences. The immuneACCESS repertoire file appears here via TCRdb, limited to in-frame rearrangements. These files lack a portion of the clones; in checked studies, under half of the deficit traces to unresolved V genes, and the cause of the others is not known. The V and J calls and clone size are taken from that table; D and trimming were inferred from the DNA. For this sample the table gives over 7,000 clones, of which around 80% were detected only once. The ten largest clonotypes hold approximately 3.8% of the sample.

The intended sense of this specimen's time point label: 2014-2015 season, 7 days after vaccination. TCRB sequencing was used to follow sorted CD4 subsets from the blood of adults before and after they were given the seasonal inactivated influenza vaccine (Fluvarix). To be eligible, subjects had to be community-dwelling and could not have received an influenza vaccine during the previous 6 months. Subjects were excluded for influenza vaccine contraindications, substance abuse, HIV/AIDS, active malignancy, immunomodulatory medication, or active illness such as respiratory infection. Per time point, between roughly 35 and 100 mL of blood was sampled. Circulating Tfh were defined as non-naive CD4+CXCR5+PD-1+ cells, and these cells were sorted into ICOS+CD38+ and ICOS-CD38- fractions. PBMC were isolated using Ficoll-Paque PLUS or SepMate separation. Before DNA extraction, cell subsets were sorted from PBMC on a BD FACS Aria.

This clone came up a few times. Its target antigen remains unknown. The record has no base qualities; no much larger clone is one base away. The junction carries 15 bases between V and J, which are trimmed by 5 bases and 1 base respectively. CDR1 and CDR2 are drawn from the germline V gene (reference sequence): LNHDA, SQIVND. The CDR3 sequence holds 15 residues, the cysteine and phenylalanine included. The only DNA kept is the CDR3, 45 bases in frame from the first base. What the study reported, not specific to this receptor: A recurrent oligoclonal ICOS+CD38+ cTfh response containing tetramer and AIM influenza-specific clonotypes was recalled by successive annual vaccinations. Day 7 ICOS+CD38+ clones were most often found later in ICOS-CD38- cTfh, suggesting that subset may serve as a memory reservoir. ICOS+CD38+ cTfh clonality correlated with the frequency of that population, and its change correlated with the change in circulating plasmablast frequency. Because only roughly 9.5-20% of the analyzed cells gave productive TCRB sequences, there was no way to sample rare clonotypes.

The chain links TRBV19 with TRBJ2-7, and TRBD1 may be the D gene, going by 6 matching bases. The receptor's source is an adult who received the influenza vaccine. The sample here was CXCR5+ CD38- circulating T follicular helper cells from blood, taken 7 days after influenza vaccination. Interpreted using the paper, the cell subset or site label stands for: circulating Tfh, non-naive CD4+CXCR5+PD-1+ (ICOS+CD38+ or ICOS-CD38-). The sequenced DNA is TGTGCCAGTAGTGGGGGACACGCCGGATCCTACGAGCAGTACTTC. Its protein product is CASSGGHAGSYEQYF.